The present entry profiles one TCR beta chain with its context. This specimen belongs to a study of technical replicates of blood from a handful of donors. CDR3 size: 14 residues. Germline CDR1 and CDR2: SGHKS and YYEKEE (reference sequence). The V and J ends lost 2 bases and 2 bases respectively, with 10 bases between them. Only in-frame clones appear in the TCRdb table, and some are missing; sequencing was by immunoSEQ multiplex PCR. The sample has 76,000 or so clones; approximately 86% are singletons. What was sequenced was PBMCs. The clonotype comes from a human donor in good health. Some clones in this sample may be carry-over from other donors' samples. V and J are TRBV5-5 and TRBJ1-1; D possibly corresponds to TRBD1 (6 bases). This CDR3 reads CASSFGTRNTEAFF. The DNA for the CDR3 is TGTGCCAGCAGCTTCGGGACACGAAACACTGAAGCTTTCTTT.